Below, 27 T cell receptor beta chains from the same sample are listed, as sequenced in a study of blood T cells in healthy people across ages. Primers used in a second PCR of about 6 to 11 cycles were a sample-barcoded 5' primer and a J-beta primer mix. MiXCR was run by TCRdb on the 5' RACE reads, yielding one entry per CDR3 protein. The top ten clones hold approximately 15% of a sample with roughly 640,000 distinct CDR3 sequences, less than 35% of them seen once. Sequencing was performed on blood. Source of these receptors: a woman older than 75 in good health.

Remarks on this clonotype: Since a much larger clone is just one base distant, this may be a read error. The chain uses TRBV9 and TRBJ2-5; the match to TRBD2 covers 14 bases. The CDR3 runs to 16 residues. Germline V gene lookup returns CDR1 SGDLS and CDR2 YYNGEE. V was clipped by 3 bases and J by 11 bases; unmatched bases: 12. The CDR3 DNA is TGTGCCAGCAGCGCCGCCGGGACTAGCGGGGGTAGTGAGCAGTACTTC. Encoded protein: CASSAAGTSGGSEQYF.

This clonotype was found many times. The CDR3 region is CASSLAGVGVGYTF. The CDR3 DNA reads as TGTGCCAGCAGCTTGGCGGGAGTAGGGGTGGGCTACACCTTC. V usage is TRBV5-6 and J usage is TRBJ1-2; maybe TRBD1 (5 bases). V shed 0 bases and J shed 8 bases, with 14 bases lying between them. In germline, CDR1 is SGHDT, CDR2 YYEEEE. The CDR3 is made up of 14 amino acids.

This clonotype was detected only a few times. This could be a read error, since a much larger clone is one nucleotide away. The chain carries TRBV18 and TRBJ2-7, with D possibly TRBD2 on 5 matching bases. Per the germline V gene, CDR1 is KGHSH and CDR2 is LQKENI. V was clipped by 5 bases and J by 7 bases, with 21 bases between them. The CDR3 contains 15 residues. The CDR3 DNA is TGTGCCAGCTCAAGTAGGGAGTCAAACTACGATGAGCAGTACTTC. It codes for CASSSRESNYDEQYF.

This chain links TRBV29-1 with TRBJ2-3; 10 positions agree with TRBD1. V lost 7 bases and J lost 3; bases outside the gene matches: 10. The CDR3 length is 15 residues. Germline lookup yields CDR1 SQVTM and CDR2 ANQGSEA. Here the CDR3 DNA reads TGCAGCGCCGCTGGGGGGACAGGGGCAACAGATACGCAGTATTTT. Protein: CSAAGGTGATDTQYF.

Worth noting for this clonotype: A much larger clonotype is one base distant, so this may be a read error. The chain recombines TRBV29-1 with TRBJ2-3; 10 bases map to TRBD2. The germline CDR1 and CDR2 sequences are SQVTM and ANQGSEA. This CDR3 contains 18 residues. The V and J ends lost 0 bases and 3 bases, in that order; junction bases with no gene match: 12. The CDR3 reads CSVEDQGLAEGPTDTQYF. CDR3 DNA sequence: TGCAGCGTTGAAGACCAAGGACTAGCGGAGGGGCCTACAGATACGCAGTATTTT.

The sample holds one count of this clonotype. J is TRBJ1-5 and V is TRBV6-5; 7 nucleotides agree with TRBD1. This CDR3 contains 15 residues. The V gene's germline CDR1 is MNHEY and CDR2 SVGAGI. J gave up 4 bases and V 6 bases, and 9 bases lay outside the gene matches. The CDR3 nucleotides are TGTGCCAGCAGGCGAAACAGGGGCGGGAATCAGCCCCAGCATTTT. Translation gives CASRRNRGGNQPQHF.

This clonotype was detected a few times. The chain recombines TRBV3-1 with TRBJ1-2, with TRBD1 as a possible D gene (5 bases). Between the trimmed V and J ends, which lost 1 base and 2 bases, there was a span of 14 bases. Looked up from germline, CDR1 is LGHDT and CDR2 is YNNKEL (reference sequence). CDR3 length equals 16 residues. The CDR3 protein is CASSQVAIGGNYGYTF. CDR3 bases: TGTGCCAGCAGCCAAGTAGCTATCGGGGGGAACTATGGCTACACCTTC.

The genes are TRBV7-2 and TRBJ2-1; 9 bases are a match to TRBD2. The germline gives CDR1 SGHTA, CDR2 FQGNSA. This CDR3 region has 15 residues. After removal of 5 bases from V and 0 bases from J, the junction contained 2 bases not matched to a gene. The CDR3 bases are TGTGCCAGCAGCGAGACTAGCGGCTCCTACAATGAGCAGTTCTTC. This translates into CASSETSGSYNEQFF.

CDR3 coding DNA: TGTGCCACCAGGGCTCGGGGTATCACAGATACGCAGTATTTT. This sequence encodes CATRARGITDTQYF. The V call is TRBV24-1, the J call TRBJ2-3; the D gene is possibly TRBD2 (5 bases). Trimming shortened V by 7 bases and J by 2 bases, and 12 bases separated the two germline ends. Germline V gene sequence: CDR1 KGHDR, CDR2 SFDVKD. The length of the CDR3 is 14 residues.

This clonotype was seen only a few times. This sequence joins TRBV20-1 and TRBJ2-3; a possible D gene is TRBD2 (6 bases). The CDR3 totals 13 residues. The V end was cut by 2 bases, the J end by 7 bases, with 13 bases between. Germline CDR1 DFQATT, CDR2 SNEGSKA (reference sequence). CDR3 DNA sequence: TGCAGTGCTAGACTAACGGACTATTATACGCAGTATTTT. It translates to CSARLTDYYTQYF.

This clonotype was recorded at least ten times. The gene calls are TRBV3-1 and TRBJ2-7; a possible D gene is TRBD2 (5 bases). The CDR3 runs to 15 residues. V was trimmed by 4 bases and J by 6 bases, leaving 19 bases between them. Germline V CDR1 and CDR2: LGHDT, YNNKEL (reference sequence). The DNA of the CDR3 is TGTGCCAGCAGCCCCCCGGGCCCCAGGACTTTCGAGCAGTACTTC. Translated, it gives CASSPPGPRTFEQYF.

V usage is TRBV7-8 and J usage is TRBJ2-1; 14 positions match TRBD2. From germline, CDR1 is SGHVS and CDR2 FQNEAQ. The CDR3 extends over 16 amino acids. With V trimmed by 6 bases and J by 9 bases, 10 bases remained unmatched. The CDR3 bases are TGTGCCAGCAGTCATTCGAGACTAGCGGGGGGGCGTGAGCAGTTCTTC. Its protein is CASSHSRLAGGREQFF.

As DNA, the CDR3 is TGTGCCAGCAGTCCGGACTGGGACCGCGAGCAGTACTTC. Protein sequence: CASSPDWDREQYF. This chain links TRBV12-3 or TRBV12-4 with TRBJ2-7; D tentatively reads TRBD1 or TRBD2 (5 bases each). The CDR3 sequence is 13 residues long. Trimming shortened V by 5 bases and J by 6 bases, and 14 bases separated the two germline ends.

At least ten counts were recorded for this clonotype. The chain carries TRBV6-5 and TRBJ1-6; unclear D gene. CDR1 MNHEY and CDR2 SVGAGI come from the germline V gene. The CDR3 sequence is 15 residues long. V dropped 0 bases and J dropped 9 bases, with 12 bases sitting between them. The CDR3, as DNA: TGTGCCAGCAGTTACTCGGACTCTAAGGGTTCACCCCTCCACTTT. Translating gives CASSYSDSKGSPLHF.

This clonotype was counted a few times. This chain connects TRBV25-1 to TRBJ1-1; no clear D. This CDR3 spans 13 amino acids. From germline, CDR1 is MGHDK and CDR2 SYGVNS. V shed 0 bases and J shed 2 bases, with 4 bases lying between them. CDR3 coding DNA: TGTGCCAGCAGTGAATATAGAAACACTGAAGCTTTCTTT. Its translation is CASSEYRNTEAFF. The full variable domain, with the rest looked up from reference TRBV25-1 and TRBJ1-1, is EADIYQTPRYLVIGTGKKITLECSQTMGHDKMYWYQQDPGMELHLIHYSYGVNSTEKGDLSSESTVSRIRTEHFPLTLESARPSHTSQYLCASSEYRNTEAFFGQGTRLTVV.

The rearrangement links TRBV7-6 to TRBJ2-4, with TRBD1 matching over 9 bases. Trimming removed 5 bases from V and 0 bases from J; junction bases left unmatched: 14. CDR1 and CDR2 (germline): SGHVS, FNYEAQ. This CDR3 is built from 19 residues. CDR3 nucleotides: TGTGCCAGCAGCACCGGGACAGGGAATACACAGATAGCCAAAAACATTCAGTACTTC. This gives the protein CASSTGTGNTQIAKNIQYF.

The chain combines TRBV7-9 with TRBJ2-5; 9 positions match TRBD2. Germline CDR1 is SEHNR and CDR2 is FQNEAQ (reference sequence). The CDR3 has 16 amino acids. V shed 6 bases and J 5 bases; nucleotides not matched to a gene: 13. Here the CDR3 DNA reads TGTGCCAGCAGTAAACCCGGGAGCGGGGGGTCGGAGACCCAGTACTTC. Translation: CASSKPGSGGSETQYF. The full variable domain, completed using reference TRBV7-9 and TRBJ2-5, is DTGVSQNPRHKITKRGQNVTFRCDPISEHNRLYWYRQTLGQGPEFLTYFQNEAQLEKSRLLSDRFSAERPKGSFSTLEIQRTEQGDSAMYLCASSKPGSGGSETQYFGPGTRLLVL.

This clonotype was seen repeatedly, ten times or more. This chain uses TRBV7-2 with TRBJ2-1; a weak D match, TRBD1 (5 bases). The CDR3 contains 13 residues. Germline V gives CDR1 SGHTA, CDR2 FQGNSA. V lost 1 base and J 9 bases, leaving 10 bases between the germline ends. CDR3 in DNA: TGTGCCAGCAGCTTAGATGTGGGGCCTGAGCAGTTCTTC. Amino acids: CASSLDVGPEQFF.

The chain carries TRBV5-6 and TRBJ2-2, with D perhaps matching TRBD2 (6 bases). The germline V gene has CDR1 SGHDT and CDR2 YYEEEE. The CDR3 length is 14 residues. The V end lost 10 bases, the J end lost 5 bases, and 18 bases lay between the germline ends. The CDR3 nucleotides are TGTGCCGCTCGCCAGGGAGGTTCAACCGGGGAGCTGTTTTTT. This encodes CAARQGGSTGELFF.

This clonotype was seen ten or more times. The gene calls are TRBV28 and TRBJ2-6; tentatively, D is TRBD2 (7 bases). The V gene lost 3 bases and the J gene lost 0 bases, with 12 bases spanning the gap. Germline V gives CDR1 MDHEN, CDR2 SYDVKM. The CDR3 runs 17 residues. The CDR3 sequence: CASSFAGAHSGANVLTF. CDR3 nucleotide sequence: TGTGCCAGCAGTTTTGCGGGGGCCCACTCTGGGGCCAACGTCCTGACTTTC. The full variable domain, completed using reference TRBV28 and TRBJ2-6, is DVKVTQSSRYLVKRTGEKVFLECVQDMDHENMFWYRQDPGLGLRLIYFSYDVKMKEKGDIPEGYSVSREKKERFSLILESASTNQTSMYLCASSFAGAHSGANVLTFGAGSRLTVL.

This clonotype showed up many times. V gene TRBV10-3 combines with J gene TRBJ1-5; TRBD1 might be the D (5 bases). CDR3 length: 16 residues. The V end was cut by 0 bases, the J end by 2 bases, with 11 bases between. From germline, CDR1 is ENHRY and CDR2 SYGVKD. The CDR3 region is CAISESGVLGNQPQHF. The CDR3 nucleotides read TGTGCCATCAGTGAGTCGGGGGTGCTGGGCAATCAGCCCCAGCATTTT.

This chain links TRBV10-3 with TRBJ2-1, with 9 bases that match TRBD2. The CDR3 loop spans 14 amino acids. Germline lookup yields CDR1 ENHRY and CDR2 SYGVKD. The junction had 9 bases not matched to a gene; V was cut back by 7 bases and J by 8 bases. The CDR3 DNA is TGTGCCATCAACCGCCGCGGGGGGGCCTATGAGCAGTTCTTC. It codes for CAINRRGGAYEQFF.

The J gene is TRBJ1-1, the V gene TRBV21-1; the table's D call of TRBD1 was not tested on the DNA. TRBV21-1 is labeled a pseudogene. The CDR3 runs to 11 residues. CDR3 sequence reads: CASTTQGKAFF. The DNA for the CDR3 is TGTGCCAGCACCACACAGGGTAAAGCTTTCTTT.

The chain has TRBV6-5 and TRBJ1-5; D gene uncertain. CDR3 length: 19 amino acids. Germline loops: CDR1 MNHEY, CDR2 SVGAGI. Trimming took off 0 bases at V and 2 bases at J, with 20 bases between the two ends. The CDR3, as DNA: TGTGCCAGCAGTTACTCGCCAATCGGGAAAAGTTTTGGCAATCAGCCCCAGCATTTT. This encodes CASSYSPIGKSFGNQPQHF.

In its sample, this clonotype was seen a few times. The rearrangement joins TRBV28 to TRBJ1-1; perhaps TRBD1 as D (5 bases). CDR3 length: 12 residues. With 8 bases removed from V and 1 base from J, the gap between germline ends came to 8 bases. CDR1 MDHEN and CDR2 SYDVKM come from the germline V gene. CDR3 region: CASYDRNTEAFF. The CDR3 DNA follows: TGTGCCAGCTATGACAGGAACACTGAAGCTTTCTTT. Complete variable domain (other parts from reference TRBV28 and TRBJ1-1): DVKVTQSSRYLVKRTGEKVFLECVQDMDHENMFWYRQDPGLGLRLIYFSYDVKMKEKGDIPEGYSVSREKKERFSLILESASTNQTSMYLCASYDRNTEAFFGQGTRLTVV.

Here the CDR3 reads CASSHRGAAPCNEQFF. The CDR3 coding sequence is TGTGCCAGCAGCCACCGGGGAGCGGCCCCTTGCAATGAGCAGTTCTTC. This chain links TRBV7-3 with TRBJ2-1; perhaps TRBD2 as D (5 bases). The germline gives CDR1 SGHTA, CDR2 FQGTGA. The CDR3 contains 16 residues. Trimming pared 5 bases from V and 6 bases from J, leaving 20 bases between.

The chain combines TRBV18 with TRBJ2-3, with D perhaps TRBD1 (6 bases). V was trimmed by 5 bases and J by 2 bases, leaving 14 bases between them. Germline V gene sequence: CDR1 KGHSH, CDR2 LQKENI. The CDR3 is 15 residues long. CDR3 residues: CASSIDRFFTDTQYF. The CDR3 DNA reads as TGTGCCAGCTCAATAGACAGGTTCTTCACAGATACGCAGTATTTT. Full variable domain (outside the CDR3, taken from reference TRBV18 and TRBJ2-3): NAGVMQNPRHLVRRRGQEARLRCSPMKGHSHVYWYRQLPEEGLKFMVYLQKENIIDESGMPKERFSAEFPKEGPSILRIQQVVRGDSAAYFCASSIDRFFTDTQYFGPGTRLTVL.